The TCR beta chain described here comes from a study of blood T cell repertoires in COVID-19. Study-wide context: The United States, Italy and Spain were the sources of the acute and convalescent COVID-19 samples. From T cells, B-cell-depleted T cells, or PBMCs came the material, which was cDNA or gDNA.

In the original workflow: Reference gene primer amplification in the assay estimated nucleated cell counts. Method: immunoSEQ multiplex PCR; TCRdb's copy keeps in-frame clones and lacks some. V, J and clone size derive from that table, while D and trimming were established from the DNA sequence. This table has roughly 33,000 clones, 75% to 90% appearing once. The CDR3 spans 16 residues. The germline V gene encodes CDR1 KGHSH and CDR2 LQKENI. The V and J ends lost 3 bases and 5 bases respectively, with 19 bases between them. The J gene is TRBJ1-2, the V gene TRBV18, with D maybe TRBD1 (5 bases). The sequenced sample consisted of peripheral blood. This TCR was recovered from an elderly man with active COVID-19. In DNA, the CDR3 is TGTGCCAGCTCACCCACCCCCCTCCAGGGTAGATATGGCTACACCTTC. It is translated as CASSPTPLQGRYGYTF.